This TCR beta chain derives from a study of control samples from healthy donors and cancer patients. Here immunoSEQ multiplex PCR was the method, and the copy in TCRdb shows in-frame clones only, minus some. The sample includes fewer than 95,000 clones, roughly 80% of them seen just once. This CDR3 region has 14 residues. Trimming left V 3 bases short and J 8 bases short, with 16 bases between. From germline, CDR1 is SNHLY and CDR2 FYNNEI. The TCR was taken from a young man in good health. Sequencing was performed on blood. The chain has TRBV2 and TRBJ1-2; TRBD1 might be the D (6 bases). The CDR3 reads CASSEMKGGGGYTF. The CDR3, as DNA: TGTGCCAGCAGTGAGATGAAGGGGGGAGGAGGCTACACCTTC.